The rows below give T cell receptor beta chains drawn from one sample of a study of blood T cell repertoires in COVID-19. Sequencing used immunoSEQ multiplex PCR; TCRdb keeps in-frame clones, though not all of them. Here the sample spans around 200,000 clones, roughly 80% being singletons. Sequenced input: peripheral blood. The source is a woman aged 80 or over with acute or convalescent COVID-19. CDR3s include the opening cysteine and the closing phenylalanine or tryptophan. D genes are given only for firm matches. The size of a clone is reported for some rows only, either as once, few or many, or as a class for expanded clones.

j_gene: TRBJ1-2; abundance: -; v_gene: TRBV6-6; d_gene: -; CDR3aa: CASSPGQRYGYTF; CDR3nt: TGTGCCAGCAGTCCGGGACAACGCTATGGCTACACCTTC
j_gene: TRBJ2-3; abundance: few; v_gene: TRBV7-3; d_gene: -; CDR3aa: CASSPRTGSDTQYF; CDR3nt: TGTGCCAGCAGCCCCCGGACTGGGTCCGATACGCAGTATTTT
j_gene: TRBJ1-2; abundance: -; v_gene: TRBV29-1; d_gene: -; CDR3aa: CSVLGAQGYGYTF; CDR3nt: TGCAGCGTTTTGGGGGCCCAGGGCTATGGCTACACCTTC
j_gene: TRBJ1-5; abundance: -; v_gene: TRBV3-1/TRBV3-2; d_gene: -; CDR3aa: CASSQGAIYSNQPQHF; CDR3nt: TGTGCCAGCAGCCAAGGGGCCATTTATAGCAATCAGCCCCAGCATTTT
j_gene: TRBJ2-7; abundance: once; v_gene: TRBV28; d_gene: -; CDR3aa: CASSPHNYEQYF; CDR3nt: TGTGCCAGCAGTCCGCACAACTACGAGCAGTACTTC
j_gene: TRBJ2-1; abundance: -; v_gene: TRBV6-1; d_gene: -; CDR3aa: CASSEPEENEQFF; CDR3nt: TGTGCCAGCAGTGAACCGGAGGAGAATGAGCAGTTCTTC
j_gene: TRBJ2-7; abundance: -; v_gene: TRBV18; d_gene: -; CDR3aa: CASSARDGGYEQYF; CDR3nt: TGTGCCAGCTCAGCGCGGGATGGCGGGTACGAGCAGTACTTC
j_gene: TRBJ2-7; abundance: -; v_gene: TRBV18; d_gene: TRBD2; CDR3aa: CASSPIGTSGAYEQYF; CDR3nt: TGTGCCAGCTCACCGATAGGGACTAGCGGGGCCTACGAGCAGTACTTC
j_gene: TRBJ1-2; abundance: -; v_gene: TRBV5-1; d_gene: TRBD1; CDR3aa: CASSLVVTGNYGYTF; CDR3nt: TGCGCCAGCAGCTTGGTTGTGACAGGGAACTATGGCTACACCTTC
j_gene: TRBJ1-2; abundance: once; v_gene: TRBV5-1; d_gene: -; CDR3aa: CASAELQVPTSYGYTF; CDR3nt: TGCGCCAGCGCAGAGTTGCAGGTTCCCACCTCCTATGGCTACACCTTC
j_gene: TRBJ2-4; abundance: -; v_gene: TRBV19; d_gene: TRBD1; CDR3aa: CASSTGTENIQYF; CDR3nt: TGTGCCAGTAGTACCGGGACAGAAAACATTCAGTACTTC
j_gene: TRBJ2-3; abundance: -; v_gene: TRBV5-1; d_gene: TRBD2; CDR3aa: CASSPEGSGSDFSTDTQYF; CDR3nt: TGCGCCAGCAGCCCGGAGGGTAGCGGGAGTGACTTTAGCACAGATACGCAGTATTTT
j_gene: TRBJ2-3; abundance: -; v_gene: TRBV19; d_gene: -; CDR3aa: CASSMGAPPTDTQYF; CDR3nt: TGTGCCAGTAGTATGGGAGCACCGCCCACAGATACGCAGTATTTT
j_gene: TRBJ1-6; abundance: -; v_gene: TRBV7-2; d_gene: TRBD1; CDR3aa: CASSLDRGSDSPLHF; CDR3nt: TGTGCCAGCAGCTTAGACAGGGGATCCGATTCACCCCTCCACTTT
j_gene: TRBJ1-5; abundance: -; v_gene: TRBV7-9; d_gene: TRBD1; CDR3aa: CASSSQGGPAQPQHF; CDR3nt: TGTGCCAGCAGCTCGCAAGGGGGCCCCGCTCAGCCCCAGCATTTT
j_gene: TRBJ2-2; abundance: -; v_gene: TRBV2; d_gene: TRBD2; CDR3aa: CASRAISGSGTGELFF; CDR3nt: TGTGCCAGCAGAGCGATTAGCGGGAGTGGCACCGGGGAGCTGTTTTTT
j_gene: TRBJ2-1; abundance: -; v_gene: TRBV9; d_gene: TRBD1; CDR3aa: CASSGRGLALGRDEQFF; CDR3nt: TGTGCCAGCAGCGGAAGGGGGCTAGCTCTTGGCCGGGATGAGCAGTTCTTC
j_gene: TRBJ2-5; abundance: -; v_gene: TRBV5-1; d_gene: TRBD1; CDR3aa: CASSLGQTGTARATQYF; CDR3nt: TGCGCCAGCAGCTTGGGTCAGACCGGGACAGCCCGGGCTACCCAGTACTTC
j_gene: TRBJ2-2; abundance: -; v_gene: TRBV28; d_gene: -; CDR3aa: CASSPGGRLNTGELFF; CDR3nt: TGTGCCAGCAGCCCAGGGGGGCGGTTAAACACCGGGGAGCTGTTTTTT
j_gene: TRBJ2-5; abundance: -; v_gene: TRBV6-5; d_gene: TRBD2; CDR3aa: CASSYTLAGVQETQYF; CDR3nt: TGTGCCAGCAGTTACACGCTAGCGGGGGTTCAAGAGACCCAGTACTTC
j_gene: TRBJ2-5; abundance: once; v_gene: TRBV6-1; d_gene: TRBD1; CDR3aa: CASSGPLGQGVGTQYF; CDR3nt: TGTGCCAGCAGTGGGCCCTTGGGACAGGGTGTAGGGACCCAGTACTTC
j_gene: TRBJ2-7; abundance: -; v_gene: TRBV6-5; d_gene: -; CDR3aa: CAGGAGGTYEQYF; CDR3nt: TGTGCCGGGGGGGCAGGAGGCACCTACGAGCAGTACTTC
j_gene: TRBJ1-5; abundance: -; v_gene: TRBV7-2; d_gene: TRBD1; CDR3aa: CASSSRGRDQPQHF; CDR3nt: TGTGCCAGCAGCTCCAGGGGGCGCGATCAGCCCCAGCATTTT
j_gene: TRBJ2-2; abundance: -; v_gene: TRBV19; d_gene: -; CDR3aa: CASSSRGGGNTGELFF; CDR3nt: TGTGCCAGTAGTTCCCGGGGAGGCGGGAACACCGGGGAGCTGTTTTTT
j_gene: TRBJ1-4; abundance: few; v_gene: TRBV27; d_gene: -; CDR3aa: CASSSTGVSTNEKLFF; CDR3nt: TGTGCCAGCAGTTCAACAGGAGTATCAACTAATGAAAAACTGTTTTTT
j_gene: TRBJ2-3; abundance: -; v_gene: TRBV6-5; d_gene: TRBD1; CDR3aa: CASTLLAGGRDTQYF; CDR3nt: TGTGCCAGCACGCTACTAGCAGGGGGCAGGGATACGCAGTATTTT
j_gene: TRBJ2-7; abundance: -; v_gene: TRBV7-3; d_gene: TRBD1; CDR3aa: CASSLRAPGQGGEQYF; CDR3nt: TGTGCCAGCAGCTTACGCGCTCCGGGACAGGGAGGCGAGCAGTACTTC
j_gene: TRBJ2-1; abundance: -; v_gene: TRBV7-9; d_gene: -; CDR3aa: CASTSGTFYNEQFF; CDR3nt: TGTGCCAGCACCTCCGGGACATTCTACAATGAGCAGTTCTTC
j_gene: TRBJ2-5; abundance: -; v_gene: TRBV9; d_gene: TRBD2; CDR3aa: CASSRGLAGANRVQETQYF; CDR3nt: TGTGCCAGCAGCCGAGGACTAGCGGGGGCAAATCGGGTCCAAGAGACCCAGTACTTC
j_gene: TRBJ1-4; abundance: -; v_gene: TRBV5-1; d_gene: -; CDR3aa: CASSLLALNEKLFF; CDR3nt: TGCGCCAGCAGCTTGTTAGCCCTTAATGAAAAACTGTTTTTT
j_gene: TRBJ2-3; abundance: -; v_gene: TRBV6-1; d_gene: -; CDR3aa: CASRFQGDTQYF; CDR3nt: TGTGCCAGCAGGTTTCAGGGAGATACGCAGTATTTT
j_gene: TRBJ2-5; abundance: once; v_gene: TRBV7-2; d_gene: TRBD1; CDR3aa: CASSSGQGGIETQYF; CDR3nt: TGTGCCAGCAGCTCGGGACAGGGGGGGATTGAGACCCAGTACTTC
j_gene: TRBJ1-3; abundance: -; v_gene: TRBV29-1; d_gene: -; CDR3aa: CSVDLGVSGNTIYF; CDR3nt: TGCAGCGTTGATCTAGGGGTCTCTGGAAACACCATATATTTT
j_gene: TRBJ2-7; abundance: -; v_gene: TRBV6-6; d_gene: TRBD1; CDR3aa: CASSRDRITYEQYF; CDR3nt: TGTGCCAGCAGTCGGGACAGAATTACCTACGAGCAGTACTTC
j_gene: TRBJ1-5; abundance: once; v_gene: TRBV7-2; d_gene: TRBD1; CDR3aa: CASSPQGAVQPQHF; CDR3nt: TGTGCCAGCAGCCCACAGGGGGCCGTTCAGCCCCAGCATTTT
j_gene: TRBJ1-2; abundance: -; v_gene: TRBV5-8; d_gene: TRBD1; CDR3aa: CASSGQGYYGYTF; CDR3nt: TGTGCCAGCAGCGGACAGGGGTACTATGGCTACACCTTC
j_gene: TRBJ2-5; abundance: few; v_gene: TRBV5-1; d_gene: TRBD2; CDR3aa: CASSLAGTSRETQYF; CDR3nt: TGCGCCAGCAGCTTGGCGGGGACTAGCAGGGAGACCCAGTACTTC
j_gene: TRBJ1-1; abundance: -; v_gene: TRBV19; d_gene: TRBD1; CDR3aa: CASSRDRASGNTEAFF; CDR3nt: TGTGCCAGTAGCAGGGACAGGGCAAGCGGGAACACTGAAGCTTTCTTT
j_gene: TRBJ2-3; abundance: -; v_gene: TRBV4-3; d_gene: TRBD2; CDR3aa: CASSPKAASGGAPDTQYF; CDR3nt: TGCGCCAGCAGCCCCAAAGCCGCAAGCGGGGGGGCCCCAGATACGCAGTATTTT
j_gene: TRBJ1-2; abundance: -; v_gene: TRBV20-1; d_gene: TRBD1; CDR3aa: CSAEGAFGYTF; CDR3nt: TGCAGTGCCGAGGGGGCGTTTGGCTACACCTTC
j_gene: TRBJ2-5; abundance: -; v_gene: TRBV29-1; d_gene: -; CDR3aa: CSVEPGQGETQYF; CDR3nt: TGCAGCGTTGAACCAGGGCAAGGAGAGACCCAGTACTTC
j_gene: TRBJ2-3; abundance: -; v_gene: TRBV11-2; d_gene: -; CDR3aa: CASSFGTDTQYF; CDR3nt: TGTGCCAGCAGCTTCGGCACAGATACGCAGTATTTT
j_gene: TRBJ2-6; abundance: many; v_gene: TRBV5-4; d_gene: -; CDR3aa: CASSLRGNVLTF; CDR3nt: TGTGCCAGCAGCTTAAGAGGGAACGTCCTGACTTTC
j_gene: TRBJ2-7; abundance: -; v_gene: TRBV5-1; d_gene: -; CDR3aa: CASSLVGSHEQYF; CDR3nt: TGCGCCAGCAGCTTGGTGGGTAGCCACGAGCAGTACTTC
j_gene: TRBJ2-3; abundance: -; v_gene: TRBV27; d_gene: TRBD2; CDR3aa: CASSLLPGLVTKRASTDTQYF; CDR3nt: TGTGCCAGCAGTCTCTTACCGGGACTAGTGACCAAGAGAGCTAGCACAGATACGCAGTATTTT
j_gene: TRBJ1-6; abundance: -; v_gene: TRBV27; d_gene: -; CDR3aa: CASSFRLRGSPLHF; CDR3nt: TGTGCCAGCAGTTTTCGTCTTAGGGGTTCACCCCTCCACTTT
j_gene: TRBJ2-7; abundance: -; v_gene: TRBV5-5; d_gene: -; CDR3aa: CASRYREEGGSGEQYF; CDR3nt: TGTGCCAGCAGGTACAGGGAGGAGGGAGGGAGCGGCGAGCAGTACTTC
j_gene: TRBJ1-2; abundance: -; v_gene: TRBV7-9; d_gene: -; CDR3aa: CASSSPNRGYSDGYTF; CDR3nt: TGTGCCAGCAGCTCCCCCAACCGAGGGTATTCTGACGGCTACACCTTC
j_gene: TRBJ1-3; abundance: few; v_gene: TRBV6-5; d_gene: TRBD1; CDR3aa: CASSLTGVSGNTIYF; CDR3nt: TGTGCCAGCAGCCTTACAGGGGTTTCTGGAAACACCATATATTTT
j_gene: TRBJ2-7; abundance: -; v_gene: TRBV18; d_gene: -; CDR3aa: CASSPPTGSSYEQYF; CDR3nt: TGTGCCAGCTCACCACCCACAGGGAGCTCCTACGAGCAGTACTTC
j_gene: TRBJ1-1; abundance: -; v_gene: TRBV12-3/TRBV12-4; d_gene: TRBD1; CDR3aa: CASTFGQVEAFF; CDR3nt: TGTGCCAGCACCTTTGGACAGGTCGAAGCTTTCTTT
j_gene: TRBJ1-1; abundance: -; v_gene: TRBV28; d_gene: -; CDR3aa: CASWEGRAEAFF; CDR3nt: TGTGCCAGCTGGGAGGGGCGGGCTGAAGCTTTCTTT
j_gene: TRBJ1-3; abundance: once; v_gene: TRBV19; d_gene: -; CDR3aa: CASTLSTGNTIYF; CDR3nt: TGTGCCAGTACCCTTTCTACTGGAAACACCATATATTTT
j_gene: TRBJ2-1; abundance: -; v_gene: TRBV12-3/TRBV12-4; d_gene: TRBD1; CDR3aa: CASSGQGKVQFF; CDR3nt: TGTGCCAGCAGCGGACAGGGGAAAGTGCAGTTCTTC
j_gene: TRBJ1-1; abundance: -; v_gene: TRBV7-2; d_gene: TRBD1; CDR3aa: CASSALGQGTEAFF; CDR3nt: TGTGCCAGCAGCGCGTTGGGACAGGGAACTGAAGCTTTCTTT